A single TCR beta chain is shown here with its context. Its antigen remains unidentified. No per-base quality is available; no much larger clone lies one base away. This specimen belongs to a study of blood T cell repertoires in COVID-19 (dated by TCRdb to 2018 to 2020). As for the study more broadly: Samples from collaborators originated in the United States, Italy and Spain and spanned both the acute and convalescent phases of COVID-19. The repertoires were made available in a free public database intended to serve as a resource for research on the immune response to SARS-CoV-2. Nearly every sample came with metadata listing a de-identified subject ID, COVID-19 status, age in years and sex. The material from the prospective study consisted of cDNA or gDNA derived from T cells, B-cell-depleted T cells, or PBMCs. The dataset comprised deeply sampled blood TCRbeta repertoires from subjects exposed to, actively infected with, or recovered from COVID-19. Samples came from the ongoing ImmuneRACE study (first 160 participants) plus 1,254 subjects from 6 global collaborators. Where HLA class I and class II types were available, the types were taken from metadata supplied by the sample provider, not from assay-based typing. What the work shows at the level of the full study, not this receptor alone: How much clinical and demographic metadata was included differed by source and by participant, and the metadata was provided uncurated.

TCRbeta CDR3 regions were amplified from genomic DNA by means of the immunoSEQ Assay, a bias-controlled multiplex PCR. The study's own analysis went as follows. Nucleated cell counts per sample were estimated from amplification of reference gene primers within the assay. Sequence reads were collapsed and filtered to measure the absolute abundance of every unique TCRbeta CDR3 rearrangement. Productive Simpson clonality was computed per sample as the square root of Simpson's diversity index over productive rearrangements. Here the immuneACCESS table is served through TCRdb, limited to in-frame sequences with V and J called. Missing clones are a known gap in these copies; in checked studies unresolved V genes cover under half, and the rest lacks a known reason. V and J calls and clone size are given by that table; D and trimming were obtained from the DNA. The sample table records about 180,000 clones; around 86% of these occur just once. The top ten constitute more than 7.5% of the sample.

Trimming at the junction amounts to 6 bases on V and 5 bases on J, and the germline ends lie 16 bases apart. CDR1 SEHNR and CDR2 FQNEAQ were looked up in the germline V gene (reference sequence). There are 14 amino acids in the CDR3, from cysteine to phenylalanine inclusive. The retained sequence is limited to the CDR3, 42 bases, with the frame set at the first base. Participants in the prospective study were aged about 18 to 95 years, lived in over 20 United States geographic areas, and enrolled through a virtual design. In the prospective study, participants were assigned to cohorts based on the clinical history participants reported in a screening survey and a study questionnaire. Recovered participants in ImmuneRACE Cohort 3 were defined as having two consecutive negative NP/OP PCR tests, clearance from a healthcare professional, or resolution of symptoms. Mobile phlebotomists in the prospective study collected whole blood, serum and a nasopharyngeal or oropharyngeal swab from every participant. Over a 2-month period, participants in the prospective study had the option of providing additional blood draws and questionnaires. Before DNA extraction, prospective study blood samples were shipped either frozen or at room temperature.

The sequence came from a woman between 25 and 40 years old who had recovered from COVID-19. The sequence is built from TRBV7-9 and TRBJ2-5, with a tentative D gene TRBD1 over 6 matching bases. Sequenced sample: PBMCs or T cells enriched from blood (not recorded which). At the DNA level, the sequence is TGTGCCAGCAGAGACGACAGGTCCATGGAGACCCAGTACTTC. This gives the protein CASRDDRSMETQYF.